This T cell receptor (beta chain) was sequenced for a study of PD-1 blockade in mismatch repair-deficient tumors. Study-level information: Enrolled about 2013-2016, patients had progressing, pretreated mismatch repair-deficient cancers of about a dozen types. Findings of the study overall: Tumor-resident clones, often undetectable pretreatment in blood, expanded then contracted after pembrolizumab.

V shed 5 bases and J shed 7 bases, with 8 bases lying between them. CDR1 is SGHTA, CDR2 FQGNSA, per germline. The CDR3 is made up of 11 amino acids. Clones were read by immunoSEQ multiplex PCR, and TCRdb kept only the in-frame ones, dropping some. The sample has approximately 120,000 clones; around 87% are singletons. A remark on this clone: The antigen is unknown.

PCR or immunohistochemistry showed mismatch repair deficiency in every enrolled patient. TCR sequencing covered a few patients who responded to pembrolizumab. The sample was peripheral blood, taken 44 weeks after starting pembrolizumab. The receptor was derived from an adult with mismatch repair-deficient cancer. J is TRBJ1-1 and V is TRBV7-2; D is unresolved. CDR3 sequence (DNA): TGTGCCAGCAGCCTGGTAGATGAAGCTTTCTTT. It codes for CASSLVDEAFF.